The sequence of this T cell receptor beta chain was determined in a study of a mutant IDH1 vaccine in newly diagnosed glioma. Some clones are missing from TCRdb's copy, which holds only in-frame ones; the method was immunoSEQ multiplex PCR. The sample consists of roughly 72,000 clones, 91% of them appearing once. The V gene's germline CDR1 is MDHEN and CDR2 SYDVKM. V was clipped by 3 bases and J by 6 bases, with 18 bases between them. This CDR3 is built from 15 residues. Indicated time point: week 5, during vaccination. Every vaccine dose comprised 300 ug of mutant IDH1 20-mer peptide plus topical imiquimod. On this clone itself: Its antigen is unidentified.

Findings of the study overall: 93.3% of patients showed vaccine-induced immune responses across multiple MHC alleles.

The chain is built from TRBV28 and TRBJ2-7; a possible D gene is TRBD1 (5 bases). The specimen was PBMCs, collected from a glioma patient whose treatment included an IDH1 peptide vaccine. This receptor was identified in a woman aged 50 to 65 with glioma. The CDR3 nucleotides read TGTGCCAGCAGTTTTGCGCGGCTAGTTACAGGCGAGCAGTACTTC. Translating gives CASSFARLVTGEQYF.